These T cell receptor beta chains were read from a single sample in a study of shared clonotypes between healthy human individuals. The table came from immunoSEQ multiplex PCR; TCRdb's copy has only in-frame clones and leaves some out. The data contain 600,000 or so clones, about 95% of them singletons. Source material: naive CD8+ T cells sorted from blood. Receptor source: a woman under 40 in good health. The CDR3 runs from the conserved cysteine through the conserved F or W. The D gene is left open where the match is weak. The size entry is marked missing in some rows and otherwise reads once, few, many or a size class.

D gene | J gene | clone size | V gene | CDR3 DNA | CDR3 protein
- | TRBJ1-5 | - | TRBV7-9 | TGTGCCAGCACCTTAACCGGGACCGACAATCAGCCCCAGCATTTT | CASTLTGTDNQPQHF
TRBD2 | TRBJ2-7 | - | TRBV6-1 | TGTGCCAGCAGTGAAATCGCGCGGGCGGGGGACTCCTACGAGCAGTACTTC | CASSEIARAGDSYEQYF
- | TRBJ2-6 | - | TRBV9 | TGTGCCAGCAGCCCGCCCAGGGCCAACGTCCTGACTTTC | CASSPPRANVLTF
- | TRBJ1-1 | once | TRBV5-6 | TGTGCCAGCAGCCATGGGGCAGTCTCGATGAACACTGAAGCTTTCTTT | CASSHGAVSMNTEAFF
- | TRBJ2-7 | - | TRBV7-9 | TGTGCCAGCAGCCTCGCTGATGTATCCTACGAGCAGTACTTC | CASSLADVSYEQYF
TRBD1 | TRBJ2-7 | - | TRBV19 | TGTGCCAGTAGTCAAGTCCCGGGACAGCGCCCAGGGATTCGTTACGAGCAGTACTTC | CASSQVPGQRPGIRYEQYF
TRBD1 | TRBJ2-2 | - | TRBV19 | TGTGCCAGTAGAGACAGGGGTTACACCGGGGAGCTGTTTTTT | CASRDRGYTGELFF
- | TRBJ1-5 | once | TRBV19 | TGTGCCAGTAGTCTGACGGGAAATAGCAATCAGCCCCAGCATTTT | CASSLTGNSNQPQHF
- | TRBJ1-1 | - | TRBV27 | TGTGCCAGCAGTGGGGCTAGCGCTGAAGCTTTCTTT | CASSGASAEAFF
TRBD2 | TRBJ2-1 | - | TRBV5-6 | TGTGCCAGCAGCCAATCGGTAGCGGAGGGGAGGGACAATGAGCAGTTCTTC | CASSQSVAEGRDNEQFF
- | TRBJ2-2 | - | TRBV4-1 | TGCGCCAGCAGCCAACCGACAGTTCTGTCCGGGGAGCTGTTTTTT | CASSQPTVLSGELFF
- | TRBJ2-1 | once | TRBV6-5 | TGTGGTGCGAGCTCCTACAATGAGCAGTTCTTC | CGASSYNEQFF
TRBD1 | TRBJ2-5 | - | TRBV12-5 | TGTGCTAGTGGTTTGGAGGGATTGGGACAGGGGGCGACCCAGTACTTC | CASGLEGLGQGATQYF
- | TRBJ1-5 | - | TRBV2 | TGTGCCAGCGCGTTGGGGAATCAGCCCCAGCATTTT | CASALGNQPQHF
- | TRBJ1-4 | - | TRBV13 | TGTGCCAGCTGCGCCGGGGGCCTGAGGTCTAATGAAAAACTGTTTTTT | CASCAGGLRSNEKLFF
- | TRBJ2-1 | - | TRBV2 | TGTGCCAGCAAGGACACGAGCTCCTACAATGAGCAGTTCTTC | CASKDTSSYNEQFF
- | TRBJ1-1 | - | TRBV29-1 | TGCAGCGTTGGGGCAGGGCATTCGAACACTGAAGCTTTCTTT | CSVGAGHSNTEAFF
TRBD1 | TRBJ2-7 | - | TRBV6-5 | TGTGCCAGCAGTTACACCCGGACAGGGCGCTACGAGCAGTACTTC | CASSYTRTGRYEQYF
TRBD2 | TRBJ2-1 | - | TRBV7-9 | TGTGCCAGCAATCTACAGTGGGGGAGGGAAAAGACCTACAATGAGCAGTTCTTC | CASNLQWGREKTYNEQFF
TRBD2 | TRBJ2-7 | once | TRBV9 | TGTGCCAGCAGCGGCCAGCGGGGGGGAACTTACGAGCAGTACTTC | CASSGQRGGTYEQYF
- | TRBJ2-2 | - | TRBV21-1 | TGTGCCAGCAGCAAAGGTCGAACTAGTGTAAACACCGGGGAGCTGTTTTTT | CASSKGRTSVNTGELFF
- | TRBJ2-7 | - | TRBV5-6 | TGTGCCAGCAGCTTCAGCGCCGGTTGGGGAGGCAACTACGAGCAGTACTTC | CASSFSAGWGGNYEQYF
TRBD1 | TRBJ1-2 | - | TRBV7-9 | TGTGCCAGCAGCTTTTTCCGACAGGGGTTCTATGGCTACACCTTC | CASSFFRQGFYGYTF
- | TRBJ2-1 | - | TRBV9 | TGTGCCAGCAGCGGGAACGTAGCGGAACCTTACAATGAGCAGTTCTTC | CASSGNVAEPYNEQFF
- | TRBJ2-3 | - | TRBV27 | TGTGCCAGCAGTTTATCTACCACCACAGATACGCAGTATTTT | CASSLSTTTDTQYF
- | TRBJ2-6 | - | TRBV7-2 | TGTGCCAGCAGCTTAGTGAGCTCTGGGGCCAACGTCCTGACTTTC | CASSLVSSGANVLTF
- | TRBJ2-7 | - | TRBV5-6 | TGTGCCAGCAGCGTGGGACTTCCATACGAGCAGTACTTC | CASSVGLPYEQYF
- | TRBJ1-5 | - | TRBV5-1 | TGCGCCAGCAGCACAGGTGAAGGCAATCAGCCCCAGCATTTT | CASSTGEGNQPQHF
TRBD2 | TRBJ2-1 | - | TRBV7-9 | TGTGCCAGCAGCTTAGTCCTAGCGGGAGTTTCTGAGCAGTTCTTC | CASSLVLAGVSEQFF
TRBD1 | TRBJ2-5 | - | TRBV5-6 | TGTGCCAGCAGCTTTCAGGACAGGGCTCAAGAGACCCAGTACTTC | CASSFQDRAQETQYF
- | TRBJ1-5 | - | TRBV30 | TGTGCCTGGAGTGTACTCGGGGCGGCTCAGCCCCAGCATTTT | CAWSVLGAAQPQHF
- | TRBJ2-6 | - | TRBV7-9 | TGTGCCAGCAGCTTCGGGGGGCTAGGGGCCAACGTCCTGACTTTC | CASSFGGLGANVLTF
- | TRBJ1-1 | - | TRBV6-1 | TGTGCCAGCCTTGCGGACACAAACACTGAAGCTTTCTTT | CASLADTNTEAFF
- | TRBJ2-5 | once | TRBV5-1 | TGCGCCAGCAGCTTGGTAGGGAACCAAGAGACCCAGTACTTC | CASSLVGNQETQYF
- | TRBJ2-7 | - | TRBV7-9 | TGTGCCAGCAGCTATAGCGGAAGGCCCTACGAGCAGTACTTC | CASSYSGRPYEQYF
TRBD1 | TRBJ2-5 | once | TRBV28 | TGTGCCAGCAGTTTCTCCGGGACAGGGGCTGAGCAGTACTTC | CASSFSGTGAEQYF
TRBD1 | TRBJ2-7 | - | TRBV7-7 | TGTGCCAGCAGCTTAGGAACAGGGGGTCTCTACGAGCAGTACTTC | CASSLGTGGLYEQYF
TRBD1 | TRBJ1-1 | - | TRBV2 | TGTGCCAGCAGACCCGGGACAGGGGACACTGAAGCTTTCTTT | CASRPGTGDTEAFF
- | TRBJ1-2 | - | TRBV7-8 | TGTGCCAGCAGCTTAGCGCTTTGGGGCTACACCTTC | CASSLALWGYTF
TRBD1 | TRBJ1-1 | - | TRBV28 | TGTGCCAGCAGCCACTTTAAGGACAGGGGGTGGAGTGAAGCTTTCTTT | CASSHFKDRGWSEAFF